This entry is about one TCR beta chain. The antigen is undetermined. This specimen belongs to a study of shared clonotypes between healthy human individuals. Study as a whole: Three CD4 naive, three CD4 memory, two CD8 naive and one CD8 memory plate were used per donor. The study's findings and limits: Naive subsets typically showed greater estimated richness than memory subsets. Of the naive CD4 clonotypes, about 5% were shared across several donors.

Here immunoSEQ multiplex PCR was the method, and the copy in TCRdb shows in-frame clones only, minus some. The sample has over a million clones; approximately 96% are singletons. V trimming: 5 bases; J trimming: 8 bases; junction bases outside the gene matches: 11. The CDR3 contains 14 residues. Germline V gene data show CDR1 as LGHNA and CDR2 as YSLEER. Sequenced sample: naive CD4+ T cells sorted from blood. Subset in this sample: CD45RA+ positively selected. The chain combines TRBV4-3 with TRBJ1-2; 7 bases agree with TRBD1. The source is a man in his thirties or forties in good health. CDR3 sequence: CASSRDSFMGGYTF. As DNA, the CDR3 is TGCGCCAGCAGCAGGGACAGCTTTATGGGGGGCTACACCTTC.